These 19 T cell receptor beta chains were all obtained from the same sample, sequenced in a study of control samples from healthy donors and cancer patients. TCRdb's table, derived via immunoSEQ multiplex PCR, lists solely in-frame clones and lacks some. The sample lists under 200,000 clones, approximately 94% occurring once. The source material was PBMCs. The source is a man in his 60s with colorectal cancer.

The chain couples TRBV11-3 to TRBJ1-1; 9 bases are shared with TRBD1. The germline gives CDR1 SGHNT, CDR2 YENEEA. CDR3 length: 13 residues. Unmatched junction bases numbered 2, after V lost 5 bases and J lost 4 bases. The CDR3 nucleotides read TGTGCCAGCAGCATGGACAGGGGCACTGAAGCTTTCTTT. Translating gives CASSMDRGTEAFF.

The rearrangement joins TRBV29-1 to TRBJ1-2; D perhaps matches TRBD1 (5 bases). Germline CDR1 SQVTM, CDR2 ANQGSEA. V lost 4 bases and J 5 bases, leaving 11 bases between the germline ends. The CDR3 is made up of 12 amino acids. The DNA for the CDR3 is TGCAGCGTTGTCGGGCAGGGATATGGCTACACCTTC. Its translation is CSVVGQGYGYTF.

The chain employs TRBV7-9 and TRBJ2-5; 8 bases map to TRBD2. The germline CDR1 and CDR2 sequences are SEHNR and FQNEAQ (reference sequence). The CDR3 runs 17 residues. V lost 5 bases and J lost 3; bases outside the gene matches: 14. Written as DNA, the CDR3 is TGTGCCAGCAGCCCCGGGGGGGGACTCCGAGGGGAAGAGACCCAGTACTTC. Residues: CASSPGGGLRGEETQYF.

This sequence joins TRBV5-1 and TRBJ2-5, with TRBD1 identical over 7 bases. V lost 0 bases to trimming and J lost 0 bases; unmatched junction nucleotides: 2. CDR1 is SGHRS, CDR2 YFSETQ, per germline. The CDR3 contains 15 residues. The CDR3 loop is CASSLEQGYQETQYF. CDR3 nucleotides: TGCGCCAGCAGCTTGGAACAGGGGTACCAAGAGACCCAGTACTTC.

The J gene is TRBJ2-3, the V gene TRBV6-1; 7 nucleotides match TRBD1. Per the germline V gene, CDR1 is MNHNS and CDR2 is SASEGT. The CDR3 runs 16 residues. Trimming cost V 0 bases and J 3 bases; bases outside gene matches: 6. In nucleotides, the CDR3 is TGTGCCAGCAGTGAAGCCGTGGCAGGGGGAACAGATACGCAGTATTTT. It codes for CASSEAVAGGTDTQYF.

This clone was detected once. V usage is TRBV30 and J usage is TRBJ2-2; D is perhaps TRBD2 (5 bases). Germline V gene data show CDR1 as GTSNPN and CDR2 as SVGIG (reference sequence). CDR3 size: 14 residues. V lost 4 bases to trimming and J lost 3 bases, with 12 bases between them. The DNA of the CDR3 is TGTGCCTGGACCCCCGGCGGGTACACCGGGGAGCTGTTTTTT. This codes for CAWTPGGYTGELFF. Full variable domain (rest looked up from reference TRBV30 and TRBJ2-2): SQTIHQWPATLVQPVGSPLSLECTVEGTSNPNLYWYRQAAGRGLQLLFYSVGIGQISSEVPQNLSASRPQDRQFILSSKKLLLSDSGFYLCAWTPGGYTGELFFGEGSRLTVL.

The gene calls are TRBV6-2 or TRBV6-3 and TRBJ1-2, with no clear D. V lost 0 bases and J 8 bases, leaving 10 bases between the germline ends. This CDR3 contains 13 residues. Germline CDR1 MNHEY, CDR2 SVGEGT. CDR3 region: CASSYSRLDGYTF. Here the CDR3 DNA reads TGTGCCAGCAGTTACTCGAGGTTAGACGGCTACACCTTC.

The chain links TRBV30 to TRBJ2-3; 9 nucleotides match TRBD2. The J segment lost 4 bases and the V segment lost 2 bases, leaving 7 bases of the junction unmatched. Germline values: CDR1 GTSNPN, CDR2 SVGIG (reference sequence). The CDR3 covers 15 residues. CDR3 in amino acids: CAWSLKAGGPDTQYF. The DNA for the CDR3 is TGTGCCTGGAGTCTCAAAGCGGGGGGACCAGATACGCAGTATTTT. Variable domain in full (rest from reference TRBV30 and TRBJ2-3): SQTIHQWPATLVQPVGSPLSLECTVEGTSNPNLYWYRQAAGRGLQLLFYSVGIGQISSEVPQNLSASRPQDRQFILSSKKLLLSDSGFYLCAWSLKAGGPDTQYFGPGTRLTVL.

The chain combines TRBV6-4 with TRBJ1-2, with a weak D call TRBD1 (5 bases). The V and J ends lost 6 bases and 4 bases respectively, with 15 bases between them. This CDR3 is built from 14 residues. In germline, CDR1 is MRHNA, CDR2 SNTAGT. The CDR3 DNA follows: TGTGCCAGCAGGCCCACCGGGGGTAGCTATGGCTACACCTTC. Its translation: CASRPTGGSYGYTF.

This CDR3 is CASSERGPTDTQYF. CDR3 coding DNA: TGCGCCAGCAGTGAGCGGGGGCCTACAGATACGCAGTATTTT. The V gene is TRBV10-1, the J gene TRBJ2-3; D possibly matches TRBD1 or TRBD2 (6 bases each). Trimming pared 2 bases from V and 3 bases from J, leaving 9 bases between. The length of the CDR3 is 14 residues. Germline values: CDR1 WNHNN, CDR2 SYGVQD (reference sequence).

The V call is TRBV10-2, the J call TRBJ1-2; 8 bases fit TRBD1. Germline CDR1 is WSHSY and CDR2 is SAAADI. V lost 6 bases, J lost 4 bases, and 7 bases stayed unmatched. CDR3 length equals 14 residues. The CDR3 region is CASSPQGVSYGYTF. CDR3 DNA: TGCGCCAGCAGCCCACAGGGGGTTTCCTATGGCTACACCTTC.

V usage is TRBV7-2 and J usage is TRBJ1-6; D ambiguous. V shed 2 bases and J shed 0 bases, with 8 bases lying between them. Germline loops: CDR1 SGHTA, CDR2 FQGNSA. The CDR3 runs to 16 residues. This CDR3 reads CASSLSRSSYNSPLHF. The CDR3 nucleotides are TGTGCCAGCAGCTTATCGAGGAGCTCCTATAATTCACCCCTCCACTTT.

The V gene is TRBV6-4, the J gene TRBJ1-5, with a tentative D call TRBD1 (5 bases). V was pared by 3 bases and J by 7 bases, with 13 bases between. CDR3 length: 14 residues. In germline, CDR1 is MRHNA, CDR2 SNTAGT. The CDR3 loop is CASSEHLGTQPQHF. In DNA, the CDR3 is TGTGCCAGCAGTGAACACTTGGGGACGCAGCCCCAGCATTTT.

The J gene is TRBJ1-5, the V gene TRBV27; 7 bases align to TRBD1. The CDR3 extends over 16 amino acids. V was clipped by 2 bases and J by 3 bases; unmatched bases: 7. Germline V gene lookup returns CDR1 MNHEY and CDR2 SMNVEV (reference sequence). DNA of the CDR3: TGTGCCAGCAGTTTACAGCCAGGGGGGACCAATCAGCCCCAGCATTTT. Protein: CASSLQPGGTNQPQHF.

The chain carries TRBV3-1 (or the pseudogene TRBV3-2) and TRBJ1-3; the match to TRBD1 covers 7 bases. The CDR3 consists of 16 residues. Looked up from germline, CDR1 is LGHDT and CDR2 is YNNKEL (reference sequence). The junction had 6 bases not matched to a gene; V was cut back by 4 bases and J by 0 bases. The CDR3: CASSRVTGASGNTIYF. The CDR3 region has the DNA TGTGCCAGCAGCCGCGTAACAGGGGCCTCTGGAAACACCATATATTTT.

The chain combines TRBV10-3 with TRBJ2-1; no firm D call. This CDR3 is 15 amino acids long. V dropped 2 bases and J dropped 4 bases, with 12 bases sitting between them. CDR1 and CDR2 from the germline V gene are ENHRY and SYGVKD. The CDR3 is CAISEVGGRYNEQFF. CDR3 in DNA: TGTGCCATCAGTGAGGTGGGTGGAAGATACAATGAGCAGTTCTTC.

The V and J genes are TRBV12-3 or TRBV12-4 and TRBJ1-2; 10 positions match TRBD1. V lost 6 bases and J lost 2; bases outside the gene matches: 0. The CDR3 consists of 13 residues. The CDR3 protein is CASRGQGNYGYTF. The CDR3 DNA follows: TGTGCCAGCAGGGGACAGGGGAACTATGGCTACACCTTC.

The rearrangement uses TRBV12-3 or TRBV12-4 and TRBJ1-3; D remains ambiguous. The CDR3 totals 13 residues. V was trimmed by 3 bases and J by 0 bases, leaving 3 bases between them. CDR3 protein: CASSFNSGNTIYF. The CDR3 nucleotides read TGTGCCAGCAGTTTTAACTCTGGAAACACCATATATTTT.

The J gene is TRBJ1-4, the V gene TRBV12-3 or TRBV12-4; D might be TRBD1 (6 bases). CDR3 length: 12 amino acids. Trimming took 3 bases from V and 10 from J, leaving 9 bases between them. The CDR3 DNA follows: TGTGCCAGCAGTTTTGGGGGCGCAAAACTGTTTTTT. Its protein product is CASSFGGAKLFF.